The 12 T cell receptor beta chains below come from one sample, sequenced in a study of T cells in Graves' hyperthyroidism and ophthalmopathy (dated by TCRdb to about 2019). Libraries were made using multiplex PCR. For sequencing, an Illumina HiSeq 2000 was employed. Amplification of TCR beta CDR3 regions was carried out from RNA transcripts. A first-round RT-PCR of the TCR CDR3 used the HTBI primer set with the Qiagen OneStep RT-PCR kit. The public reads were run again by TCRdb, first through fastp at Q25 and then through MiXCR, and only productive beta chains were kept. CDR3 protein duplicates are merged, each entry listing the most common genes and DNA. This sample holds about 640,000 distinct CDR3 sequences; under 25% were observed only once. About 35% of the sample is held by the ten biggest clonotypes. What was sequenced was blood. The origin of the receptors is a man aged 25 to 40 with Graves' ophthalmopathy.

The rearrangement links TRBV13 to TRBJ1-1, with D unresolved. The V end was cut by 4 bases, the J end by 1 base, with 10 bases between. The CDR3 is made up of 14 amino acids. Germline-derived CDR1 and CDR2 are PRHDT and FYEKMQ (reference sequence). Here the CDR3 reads CASSSQEGNTEAFF. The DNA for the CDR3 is TGTGCCAGCAGCTCCCAAGAGGGGAACACTGAAGCTTTCTTT.

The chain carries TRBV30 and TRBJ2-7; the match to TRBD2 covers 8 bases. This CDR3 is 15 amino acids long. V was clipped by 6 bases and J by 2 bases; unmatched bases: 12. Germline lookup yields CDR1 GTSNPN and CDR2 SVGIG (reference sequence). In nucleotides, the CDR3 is TGTGCCTGCATCCCCCCCCTAGCGGGTGCCTACGAGCAGTACTTC. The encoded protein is CACIPPLAGAYEQYF.

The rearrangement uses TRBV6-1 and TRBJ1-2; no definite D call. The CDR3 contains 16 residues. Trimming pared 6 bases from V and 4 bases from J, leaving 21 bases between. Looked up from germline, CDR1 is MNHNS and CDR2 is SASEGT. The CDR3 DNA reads TGTGCCAGCAGGGGATCAGGAGGAATCATGAGCTATGGCTACACCTTC. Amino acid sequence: CASRGSGGIMSYGYTF.

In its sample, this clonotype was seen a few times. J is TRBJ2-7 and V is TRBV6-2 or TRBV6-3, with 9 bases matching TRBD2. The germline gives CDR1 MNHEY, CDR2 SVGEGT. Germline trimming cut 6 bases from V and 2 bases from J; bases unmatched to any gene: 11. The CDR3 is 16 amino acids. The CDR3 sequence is CASSTSSGGRAYEQYF. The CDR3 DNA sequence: TGTGCCAGCAGCACCTCATCGGGCGGGAGGGCCTACGAGCAGTACTTC.

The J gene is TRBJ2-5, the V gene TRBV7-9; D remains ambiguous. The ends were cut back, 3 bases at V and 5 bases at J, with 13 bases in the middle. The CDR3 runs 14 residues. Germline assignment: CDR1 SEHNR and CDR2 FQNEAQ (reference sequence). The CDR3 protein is CASSFSGTAETQYF. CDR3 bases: TGTGCCAGCAGCTTCTCAGGAACAGCCGAGACCCAGTACTTC.

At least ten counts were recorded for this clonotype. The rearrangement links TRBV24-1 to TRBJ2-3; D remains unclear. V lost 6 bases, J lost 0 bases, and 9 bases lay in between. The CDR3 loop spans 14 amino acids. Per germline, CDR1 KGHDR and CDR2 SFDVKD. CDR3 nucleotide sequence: TGTGCCACCAGTACCCGACTGAGCACAGATACGCAGTATTTT. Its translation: CATSTRLSTDTQYF.

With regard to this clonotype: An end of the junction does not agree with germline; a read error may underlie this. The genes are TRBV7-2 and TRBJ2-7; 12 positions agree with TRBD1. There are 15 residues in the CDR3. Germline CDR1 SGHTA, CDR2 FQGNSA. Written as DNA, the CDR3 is TGTGCCGGCAGCAGTACCGGGACAGGGGGCTTCGAGCAGTACTTC. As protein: CAGSSTGTGGFEQYF. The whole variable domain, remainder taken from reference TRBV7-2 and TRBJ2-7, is GAGVSQSPSNKVTEKGKDVELRCDPISGHTALYWYRQSLGQGLEFLIYFQGNSAPDKSGLPSDRFSAERTGGSVSTLTIQRTQQEDSAVYLCAGSSTGTGGFEQYFGPGTRLTVT.

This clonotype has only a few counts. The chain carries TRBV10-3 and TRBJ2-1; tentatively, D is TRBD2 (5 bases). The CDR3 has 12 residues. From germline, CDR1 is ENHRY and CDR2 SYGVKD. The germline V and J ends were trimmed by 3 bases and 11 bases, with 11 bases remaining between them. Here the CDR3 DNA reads TGTGCCATCAGTGAAAGAGAGCGGCAGCAGTTCTTC. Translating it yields CAISERERQQFF.

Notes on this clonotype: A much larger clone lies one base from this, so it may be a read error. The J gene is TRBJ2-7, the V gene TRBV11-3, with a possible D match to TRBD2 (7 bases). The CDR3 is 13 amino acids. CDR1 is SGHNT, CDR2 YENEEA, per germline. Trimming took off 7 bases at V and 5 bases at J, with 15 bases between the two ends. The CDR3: CASIFAGGHEQYF. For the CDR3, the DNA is TGTGCCAGCATCTTCGCCGGGGGGCACGAGCAGTACTTC. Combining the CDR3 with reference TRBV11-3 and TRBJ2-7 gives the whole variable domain EAGVVQSPRYKIIEKKQPVAFWCNPISGHNTLYWYLQNLGQGPELLIRYENEEAVDDSQLPKDRFSAERLKGVDSTLKIQPAELGDSAVYLCASIFAGGHEQYFGPGTRLTVT.

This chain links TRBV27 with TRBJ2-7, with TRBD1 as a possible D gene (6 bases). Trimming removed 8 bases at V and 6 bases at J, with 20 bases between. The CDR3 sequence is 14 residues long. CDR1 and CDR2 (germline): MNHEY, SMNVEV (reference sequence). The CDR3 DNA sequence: TGTGCCAGCCGAAGGGGCGGACAGTTTATCGAGCAGTACTTC. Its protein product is CASRRGGQFIEQYF.

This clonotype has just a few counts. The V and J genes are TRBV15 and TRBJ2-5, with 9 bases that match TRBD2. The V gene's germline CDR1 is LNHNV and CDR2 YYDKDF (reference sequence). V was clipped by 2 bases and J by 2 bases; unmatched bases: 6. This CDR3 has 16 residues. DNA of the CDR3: TGTGCCACCAGCAGATCCGCGGGGGGGGTACAAGAGACCCAGTACTTC. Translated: CATSRSAGGVQETQYF.

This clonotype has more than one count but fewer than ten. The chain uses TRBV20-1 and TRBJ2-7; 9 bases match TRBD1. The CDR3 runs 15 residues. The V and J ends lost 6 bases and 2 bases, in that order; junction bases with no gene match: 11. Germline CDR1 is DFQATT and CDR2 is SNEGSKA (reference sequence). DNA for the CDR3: TGCAGTGCCCTAAGCAGGGACAGGGAAACCTACGAGCAGTACTTC. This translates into CSALSRDRETYEQYF.